This is a list of T cell receptor beta chains from one sample in a study of CD8 T cells in ankylosing spondylitis. Each CDR3 protein is one row after TCRdb ran MiXCR on the 5' RACE reads. Among about 240,000 distinct CDR3 sequences listed, roughly a tenth were seen once. The sequencing sample was made of blood, either unsorted or a sorted T cell fraction (not recorded which). These receptor sequences come from a male donor with ankylosing spondylitis or in good health (not recorded which). Both conserved end residues are part of each CDR3. A D gene is named only where the DNA matches it firmly. Not every row has a clone size; where given, it reads once, few, many or a size class.

d_gene,j_gene,v_gene,abundance,CDR3aa,CDR3nt
TRBD2,TRBJ2-1,TRBV3-1,many,CASNAGLEVNEQFF,TGTGCCAGCAATGCGGGACTAGAAGTGAATGAGCAGTTCTTC
TRBD1,TRBJ1-3,TRBV5-1,many,CASSTLEQGIGNTIYF,TGCGCCAGCAGCACCCTAGAACAGGGGATCGGAAACACCATATATTTT
NA,TRBJ1-3,TRBV9,NA,CASSGEQGNTIYF,TGTGCCAGCAGCGGAGAACAGGGAAACACCATATATTTT
NA,TRBJ1-1,TRBV29-1,few,CSTGHLNTEAFF,TGCAGCACGGGACACCTCAACACTGAAGCTTTCTTT
NA,TRBJ2-7,TRBV11-2,NA,CASSLEGGAASYEQYF,TGTGCCAGCAGCTTAGAAGGAGGGGCGGCCTCCTACGAGCAGTACTTC
TRBD1,TRBJ1-1,TRBV5-1,many,CASSLRQGAGTEAFF,TGCGCCAGCAGCTTGAGACAGGGGGCAGGGACTGAAGCTTTCTTT
TRBD2,TRBJ2-1,TRBV20-1,many,CSARSGRARGEQFF,TGCAGTGCTAGGAGCGGGAGGGCCCGGGGTGAGCAGTTCTTC
NA,TRBJ2-1,TRBV12-3/TRBV12-4,NA,CASAGARSYNEQFF,TGTGCCAGCGCAGGAGCTAGGTCCTACAATGAGCAGTTCTTC
NA,TRBJ2-3,TRBV15,many,CATSRAGAGRTQYF,TGTGCCACCAGCAGAGCGGGGGCCGGTCGGACGCAGTATTTT
NA,TRBJ1-4,TRBV27,many,CASAFRWGQENEKLFF,TGTGCCAGCGCGTTCCGTTGGGGGCAGGAGAATGAAAAACTGTTTTTT
NA,TRBJ2-2,TRBV7-2,many,CASNSRANTGELFF,TGTGCCAGCAACTCTAGGGCTAACACCGGGGAGCTGTTTTTT
TRBD1,TRBJ2-7,TRBV10-3,NA,CAISRTGGDEQYF,TGTGCCATCAGTCGGACAGGGGGTGACGAGCAGTACTTC
TRBD1,TRBJ1-2,TRBV6-5,many,CASSYSTGTGGGYGYTF,TGTGCCAGCAGTTACTCCACCGGGACAGGGGGCGGTTATGGCTACACCTTC
NA,TRBJ2-7,TRBV20-1,many,CSAREARYEQYF,TGCAGTGCTAGAGAAGCGCGGTACGAGCAGTACTTC
NA,TRBJ1-2,TRBV27,many,CASSSVGGINYGYTF,TGTGCCAGCAGCTCCGTGGGGGGCATTAACTATGGCTACACCTTC
NA,TRBJ1-1,TRBV12-3/TRBV12-4,many,CASSLQENTEAFF,TGTGCCAGCAGTTTACAAGAGAACACTGAAGCTTTCTTT
NA,TRBJ1-2,TRBV20-1,many,CSARDLRGYTF,TGCAGTGCTCGGGACCTGAGGGGCTACACCTTC
NA,TRBJ1-2,TRBV4-1,many,CASSQGTVNYGYTF,TGCGCCAGCAGCCAAGGGACGGTGAACTATGGCTACACCTTC
TRBD2,TRBJ2-1,TRBV20-1,many,CSAPTSGSSSYNEQFF,TGCAGTGCTCCGACTAGCGGATCCAGCTCCTACAATGAGCAGTTCTTC
NA,TRBJ1-1,TRBV20-1,NA,CSARVGTWDTEAFF,TGCAGTGCTAGAGTCGGGACATGGGACACTGAAGCTTTCTTT
NA,TRBJ2-7,TRBV12-3/TRBV12-4,many,CASSFGGHEQYF,TGTGCCAGCAGTTTTGGGGGGCACGAGCAGTACTTC
NA,TRBJ1-1,TRBV7-9,NA,CASIGPENTEAFF,TGTGCCAGCATCGGGCCGGAGAACACTGAAGCTTTCTTT
NA,TRBJ1-6,TRBV6-6,many,CASSYSTDSPLHF,TGTGCCAGCAGTTACTCCACCGATTCACCCCTCCACTTT
TRBD1,TRBJ2-7,TRBV30,NA,CAWSRGTGADEQYF,TGTGCCTGGAGTAGAGGGACAGGGGCTGACGAGCAGTACTTC